Included here is one T cell receptor (beta chain) sequence, with context. Its cognate antigen is unknown. The V end lost 5 bases, the J end lost 3 bases, and 8 bases lay between the germline ends. The V gene's germline CDR1 is SNHLY and CDR2 FYNNEI. The CDR3 extends over 12 amino acids. Treatment reported: roughly 10-day PBMC culture with coronavirus spike peptide pools or control peptides (ViraFEST assay). Cultured CD4+ T cell DNA was sequenced using the Oncomine TCR Beta short-read assay. Cultured CD4+ T cells yielded the extracted genomic DNA. TCRdb called the PCR reads again in MiXCR, with one record for every CDR3 protein. This table holds fewer than 25,000 distinct CDR3 sequences, 49% found once. These data come from a study of vaccination and CD4 T cells after COVID-19. The wider study: Nine convalescent patients had mild and one had severe PCR-confirmed SARS-CoV-2 disease. Post-vaccine sampling followed dose two by a median 72 days (range 14 to 241). Each control was exposed to a CEFX pool, an HIV-1 Nef pool, or no peptide at all.

The TCR was taken from a human donor who had recovered from COVID-19. The sample comprised CD4+ T cells from blood, cultured in vitro. V usage is TRBV2 and J usage is TRBJ2-7; D is undetermined. CDR3 residues: CASSMDRYEQYF. DNA of the CDR3: TGTGCCAGCAGTATGGACCGCTACGAGCAGTACTTC.